The 7 T cell receptor beta chains listed next were all sequenced from one sample in a study of blood T cell repertoires in COVID-19. Generated by immunoSEQ multiplex PCR, the TCRdb table keeps only in-frame clones and is missing some. The sample contains roughly 53,000 clones, 90% of which appear only once. Sequenced input: peripheral blood. These receptors came from a woman aged 40 to 50 with active COVID-19.

V gene TRBV7-3 combines with J gene TRBJ2-5, with TRBD1 matching over 7 bases. The CDR3 length is 16 residues. Germline CDR1 is SGHTA and CDR2 is FQGTGA. Germline trimming cut 2 bases from V and 5 bases from J; bases unmatched to any gene: 11. The chain's CDR3 is CASSLGPHRGLETQYF. In nucleotides, the CDR3 is TGTGCCAGCAGCTTAGGCCCCCACAGGGGCTTGGAGACCCAGTACTTC.

V gene TRBV27 combines with J gene TRBJ2-5, with TRBD2 identical over 8 bases. The CDR3 has 15 amino acids. Germline V gene data show CDR1 as MNHEY and CDR2 as SMNVEV (reference sequence). With 3 bases clipped from V and 2 bases from J, the junction kept 5 bases outside the gene matches. The CDR3 DNA reads as TGTGCCAGCAGTTTGACGGGAGGGAGGCAAGAGACCCAGTACTTC. Translating gives CASSLTGGRQETQYF.

The CDR3 region has the DNA TGTGCCAGCGCGACAGGGAATGGTGGCTACACCTTC. Translation: CASATGNGGYTF. V gene TRBV12-3 or TRBV12-4 combines with J gene TRBJ1-2, with 7 bases that match TRBD1. V lost 8 bases and J lost 7; bases outside the gene matches: 7. The CDR3 has 12 residues.

This clone was seen a handful of times. The chain employs TRBV19 and TRBJ2-3, with TRBD2 matching 15 bases. This CDR3 has 15 residues. CDR1 and CDR2 (germline): LNHDA, SQIVND (reference sequence). Trimming removed 6 bases from V and 7 bases from J; junction bases left unmatched: 5. This CDR3 reads CASSRTSGGAHTQYF. The CDR3 bases are TGTGCCAGTAGCCGGACTAGCGGGGGGGCCCATACGCAGTATTTT.

In its sample, this clone was seen once. This chain joins TRBV9 and TRBJ2-3; TRBD2 agrees at 8 bases. This CDR3 has 16 residues. V was pared by 3 bases and J by 1 base, with 7 bases of the junction left unmatched. Germline CDR1 and CDR2: SGDLS and YYNGEE. DNA for the CDR3: TGTGCCAGCAGCGCAGGACTAGCCGACGGCACAGATACGCAGTATTTT. Its protein product is CASSAGLADGTDTQYF.

V and J are TRBV6-5 and TRBJ1-1, with 7 bases matching TRBD1. The CDR3 has 15 amino acids. The V segment lost 6 bases and the J segment 1 base; nucleotides outside the gene matches: 8. Per germline, CDR1 MNHEY and CDR2 SVGAGI. The CDR3 loop reads CASSWVDRANTEAFF. The CDR3 nucleotides read TGTGCCAGCAGCTGGGTCGACAGGGCGAACACTGAAGCTTTCTTT.

The CDR3 DNA sequence: TGTGCCAGCAGCTTAGTCGTAGCACAAGAGACCCAGTACTTC. Its protein product is CASSLVVAQETQYF. The genes are TRBV7-9 and TRBJ2-5; D ambiguous. The germline gives CDR1 SEHNR, CDR2 FQNEAQ (reference sequence). Trimming stripped 1 base from V and 2 bases from J, with 8 bases between. The CDR3 contains 14 residues.